Listed below are T cell receptor beta chains from one sample, sequenced in a study of identical twins. In TCRdb, the 5' RACE reads were re-called with MiXCR into one record per CDR3 protein. The table includes 350,000 to 450,000 distinct CDR3 sequences, approximately 18% detected once. Sequenced input: naive T cells sorted from blood. These receptor sequences come from a middle-aged man in good health. Each CDR3 is given with its conserved first and last residue. The order of the fields is J gene, D gene, V gene, clone size, CDR3 protein, CDR3 DNA. The D gene is left open where the match is weak. The size of a clone is reported for some rows only, either as once, few or many, or as a class for expanded clones.

TRBJ2-5	.	TRBV18	many	CASSPQRETQYF	TGTGCCAGCTCACCCCAGCGAGAGACCCAGTACTTC
TRBJ2-7	.	TRBV4-3	many	CASSQMARDSYEQYF	TGCGCCAGCAGCCAAATGGCCAGAGACTCCTACGAGCAGTACTTC
TRBJ2-7	TRBD1	TRBV5-1	few	CASSLGTGGSEQYF	TGCGCCAGCAGCTTGGGGACAGGGGGCTCCGAGCAGTACTTC
TRBJ1-2	.	TRBV29-1	.	CSVGQSSLANYGYTF	TGCAGCGTTGGACAGAGCAGCTTAGCTAACTATGGCTACACCTTC
TRBJ2-2	.	TRBV29-1	many	CSGTLGTGELFF	TGCAGCGGGACGCTCGGCACCGGGGAGCTGTTTTTT
TRBJ2-1	TRBD2	TRBV20-1	many	CSAGTSGSSYNEQFF	TGCAGTGCTGGAACTAGCGGGAGCTCCTACAATGAGCAGTTCTTC
TRBJ2-5	.	TRBV28	many	CASSPDSAETQYF	TGTGCCAGCAGCCCAGACTCCGCAGAGACCCAGTACTTC
TRBJ2-1	TRBD2	TRBV9	.	CASSVPPGGGQVEQFF	TGTGCCAGCAGCGTACCCCCTGGGGGAGGGCAGGTTGAGCAGTTCTTC
TRBJ2-3	TRBD2	TRBV29-1	many	CSAPLAGGRTDTQYF	TGCAGCGCCCCACTAGCGGGAGGGCGCACAGATACGCAGTATTTT
TRBJ1-6	TRBD1	TRBV20-1	.	CSAFRGLPLHF	TGCAGTGCTTTCAGGGGGCTCCCCCTCCACTTT
TRBJ2-7	.	TRBV28	.	CASARDLVEQYF	TGTGCCAGCGCCAGGGATCTCGTCGAGCAGTACTTC
TRBJ2-7	.	TRBV12-3/TRBV12-4	many	CASSYNPITYEQYF	TGTGCCAGCAGCTACAACCCAATCACCTACGAGCAGTACTTC
TRBJ2-7	.	TRBV6-5	.	CASSYVGRSHEQYF	TGTGCCAGCAGTTACGTAGGTAGAAGCCACGAGCAGTACTTC
TRBJ1-2	.	TRBV6-1	few	CASSPPATESEGYTF	TGTGCCAGCAGTCCTCCCGCGACGGAGTCTGAGGGCTACACCTTC
TRBJ1-6	.	TRBV20-1	.	CSARSGGVSHSPLHF	TGCAGTGCTAGATCTGGAGGGGTTAGTCATTCACCCCTCCACTTT
TRBJ1-5	TRBD1	TRBV6-1	many	CASRLSRDRDSSQHF	TGTGCCAGCAGATTGTCCCGGGACAGGGACTCATCCCAGCATTTT
TRBJ2-3	.	TRBV29-1	many	CSVRPGTTPQYF	TGCAGCGTCCGACCCGGGACGACTCCGCAGTATTTT
TRBJ2-7	.	TRBV10-3	few	CAISESIEVRSQYF	TGTGCCATCAGTGAGTCGATTGAGGTCCGAAGCCAGTACTTC
TRBJ2-2	TRBD1	TRBV11-2	few	CASSHAHRQGNTGELFF	TGTGCCAGCAGCCACGCCCATAGACAGGGTAACACCGGGGAGCTGTTTTTT
TRBJ2-1	TRBD2	TRBV3-1	many	CASRESGTSGSNEQFF	TGTGCCAGCAGAGAATCCGGGACTAGCGGGAGCAATGAGCAGTTCTTC
TRBJ1-5	TRBD1	TRBV10-3	few	CAITKSRDSHNQPQHF	TGTGCCATCACTAAATCCCGGGACAGTCACAATCAGCCCCAGCATTTT
TRBJ2-7	.	TRBV27	few	CASWTAKSSYEQYF	TGTGCCAGCTGGACGGCTAAATCCTCCTACGAGCAGTACTTC
TRBJ2-1	.	TRBV12-3/TRBV12-4	.	CASSKGEQFF	TGTGCCAGCAGCAAAGGAGAGCAGTTCTTC
TRBJ2-1	.	TRBV4-3	.	CASSRVGAHEQFF	TGCGCCAGCAGCCGAGTCGGAGCTCATGAGCAGTTCTTC
TRBJ1-2	.	TRBV29-1	many	CSVRGQSLDGYTF	TGCAGCGTTCGAGGGCAGTCCTTGGATGGCTACACCTTC
TRBJ2-7	TRBD1	TRBV29-1	.	CSVRQGGTYEQYF	TGCAGCGTCAGACAGGGGGGGACCTACGAGCAGTACTTC
TRBJ2-2	.	TRBV7-9	many	CASSLEASVTGELFF	TGTGCCAGCAGCTTAGAGGCTAGCGTGACCGGGGAGCTGTTTTTT
TRBJ2-1	TRBD2	TRBV28	.	CASTPGGGWGGNEQFF	TGTGCCAGCACCCCTGGGGGGGGTTGGGGGGGGAATGAGCAGTTCTTC
TRBJ2-1	.	TRBV28	.	CASSGGALNEQFF	TGTGCCAGCAGTGGCGGGGCGCTGAATGAGCAGTTCTTC
TRBJ2-1	TRBD2	TRBV12-3/TRBV12-4	few	CASSFTSGGAGRQYEQFF	TGTGCCAGCAGTTTCACTAGCGGGGGGGCGGGAAGGCAATACGAGCAGTTCTTC
TRBJ2-2	.	TRBV5-1	many	CASSLEGLNTGELFF	TGCGCCAGCAGCTTGGAGGGGCTGAACACCGGGGAGCTGTTTTTT
TRBJ2-1	TRBD1	TRBV5-6	few	CASSFGTGDNEQFF	TGTGCCAGCAGCTTCGGGACAGGGGATAATGAGCAGTTCTTC
TRBJ2-5	.	TRBV5-1	.	CASSFGPGGQYETQYF	TGCGCCAGCAGCTTTGGGCCGGGGGGCCAATATGAGACCCAGTACTTC
TRBJ2-5	TRBD1	TRBV10-3	many	CAIRPERGQEIQETQYF	TGTGCCATCAGACCTGAAAGAGGACAGGAGATCCAAGAGACCCAGTACTTC
TRBJ1-1	.	TRBV5-1	.	CASSAFMENTEAFF	TGCGCCAGCTCCGCATTTATGGAAAACACTGAAGCTTTCTTT
TRBJ2-6	.	TRBV5-4	few	CASSSRPSSGANVLTF	TGTGCCAGCAGCTCACGACCGAGCTCTGGGGCCAACGTCCTGACTTTC
TRBJ2-1	.	TRBV6-1	many	CAITDTGNEQFF	TGTGCCATCACGGACACTGGCAATGAGCAGTTCTTC
TRBJ2-3	.	TRBV6-1	few	CASSDRPGTDTQYF	TGTGCCAGCAGTGACAGACCAGGGACAGATACGCAGTATTTT
TRBJ1-3	.	TRBV5-6	many	CASSQGLYLSGNTIYF	TGTGCCAGCAGCCAGGGACTCTATTTATCTGGAAACACCATATATTTT